This T cell receptor beta chain originates from a study of early T cells in non-severe SARS-CoV-2 infection. Study findings and constraints: Sequences matched to VDJdb favored anti-spike CD8 responses, while private and CD4 specificities were missed.

In germline, CDR1 is DFQATT, CDR2 SNEGSKA (reference sequence). This CDR3 has 12 residues. Ten or more counts support this clonotype. Its target is not known. Tagging with unique molecular identifiers was applied to individual cDNA molecules. Via MiXCR, TCRdb re-called the 5' RACE reads, giving one row per CDR3 protein. The sample holds tens of thousands of distinct CDR3 sequences, around 5.7% seen once. The genes are TRBV20-1 and TRBJ1-1; unclear D gene. The sequence derives from an adult who was a healthcare worker with PCR-confirmed SARS-CoV-2 infection or an uninfected control (not recorded which). Sequencing was done on a sample of whole blood. Here the CDR3 reads CRGLGGDTEAFF. CDR3 DNA: TGCAGAGGGTTGGGCGGTGACACTGAAGCTTTCTTT.